The 9 T cell receptor beta chains reported below all come from one sample, sequenced in a study of blood T cell repertoires in COVID-19. TCRdb keeps only in-frame clones here, not all; method: immunoSEQ multiplex PCR. Altogether around 290,000 clones are present, 80% to 95% being singletons, with the ten largest covering more than 0.95%. The sample consisted of PBMCs or T cells enriched from blood (not recorded which). These receptors all stem from a woman between 25 and 40 years old who had recovered from COVID-19.

The J gene is TRBJ1-2, the V gene TRBV2; the D gene is possibly TRBD1 (5 bases). In germline, CDR1 is SNHLY, CDR2 FYNNEI. CDR3 size: 13 residues. Between the trimmed V and J ends, which lost 6 bases and 8 bases, there was a span of 16 bases. Here the CDR3 DNA reads TGTGCCAGCAGGCTTGGGGGGGGAGGCGGCTACACCTTC. Amino acids: CASRLGGGGGYTF.

The chain uses TRBV29-1 and TRBJ2-7, with 10 bases lining up with TRBD2. With 1 base clipped from V and 2 bases from J, the junction kept 8 bases outside the gene matches. The CDR3 is 16 residues long. Germline V gene lookup returns CDR1 SQVTM and CDR2 ANQGSEA. The CDR3 nucleotides are TGCAGCGTTGAAGCTAGCGGGAGATTAGAGACCTACGAGCAGTACTTC. It specifies CSVEASGRLETYEQYF.

CDR3 sequence: CASSYAGSYGYTF. CDR3 nucleotide sequence: TGTGCCAGCAGTTACGCAGGATCCTATGGCTACACCTTC. The J gene is TRBJ1-2, the V gene TRBV6-5; unclear D gene. The germline V gene encodes CDR1 MNHEY and CDR2 SVGAGI. V was shortened by 2 bases and J by 4 bases, with 8 bases between the two germline ends. The CDR3 has 13 residues.

This chain links TRBV30 with TRBJ1-1; no reliable D call. Per the germline V gene, CDR1 is GTSNPN and CDR2 is SVGIG (reference sequence). This CDR3 is 13 amino acids long. V was trimmed by 2 bases and J by 1 base, leaving 8 bases between them. CDR3 in amino acids: CAWSLVTNTEAFF. DNA for the CDR3: TGTGCCTGGAGTCTAGTAACGAACACTGAAGCTTTCTTT. The full variable domain, in which reference TRBV30 and TRBJ1-1 provide the parts outside the CDR3, is SQTIHQWPATLVQPVGSPLSLECTVEGTSNPNLYWYRQAAGRGLQLLFYSVGIGQISSEVPQNLSASRPQDRQFILSSKKLLLSDSGFYLCAWSLVTNTEAFFGQGTRLTVV.

The genes are TRBV19 and TRBJ1-1, with a possible D match to TRBD1 (5 bases). V was shortened by 4 bases and J by 1 base, with 13 bases between the two germline ends. This CDR3 spans 15 amino acids. In germline, CDR1 is LNHDA, CDR2 SQIVND (reference sequence). Here the CDR3 DNA reads TGTGCCAGTAGTACCTTCCATACAGGGAACACTGAAGCTTTCTTT. Protein product: CASSTFHTGNTEAFF.

The V and J genes are TRBV7-2 and TRBJ2-1, with 15 bases identical to TRBD2. V lost 4 bases to trimming and J lost 9 bases; unmatched junction nucleotides: 10. The CDR3 contains 17 residues. The germline V gene encodes CDR1 SGHTA and CDR2 FQGNSA. Written as DNA, the CDR3 is TGTGCCAGCAGCTATCAGGGACTAGCGGGAGGTCGGGGTGAGCAGTTCTTC. This gives the protein CASSYQGLAGGRGEQFF.

The gene calls are TRBV19 and TRBJ2-7; D is unresolved. Per the germline V gene, CDR1 is LNHDA and CDR2 is SQIVND (reference sequence). The V gene lost 5 bases and the J gene lost 1 base, with 6 bases spanning the gap. CDR3 length: 12 amino acids. CDR3: CASSGQSYEQYF. DNA of the CDR3: TGTGCCAGTAGTGGCCAGTCCTACGAGCAGTACTTC.

The chain combines TRBV5-6 with TRBJ2-1, with a possible D match to TRBD2 (6 bases). Germline loops: CDR1 SGHDT, CDR2 YYEEEE. The V end was cut by 3 bases, the J end by 0 bases, with 10 bases between. The CDR3 loop spans 15 amino acids. CDR3 DNA sequence: TGTGCCAGCAGCTCTAGCGTGAGCTCCTACAATGAGCAGTTCTTC. Protein sequence: CASSSSVSSYNEQFF. The full variable domain, rest sourced from reference TRBV5-6 and TRBJ2-1, is DAGVTQSPTHLIKTRGQQVTLRCSPKSGHDTVSWYQQALGQGPQFIFQYYEEEERQRGNFPDRFSGHQFPNYSSELNVNALLLGDSALYLCASSSSVSSYNEQFFGPGTRLTVL.

The CDR3 here is CASSPLASNEKLFF. DNA for the CDR3: TGTGCCAGCAGCCCCCTGGCCTCTAATGAAAAACTGTTTTTT. This rearrangement joins TRBV7-2 to TRBJ1-4; D not certain. Germline CDR1 SGHTA, CDR2 FQGNSA. The CDR3 covers 14 residues. V was cut by 5 bases and J by 3 bases, with 10 bases left in between.